The 28 T cell receptor beta chains below come from one sample, sequenced in a study of radiation and T cells in renal cell carcinoma. Here immunoSEQ multiplex PCR was the method, and the copy in TCRdb shows in-frame clones only, minus some. The repertoire includes 100,000 to 150,000 clones, about 81% of them detected once, and approximately 6.3% sits in the top ten. Noted time point: blood 2 weeks post-SBRT. Treatment of the sample: 15 Gy SBRT to primary tumor, nephrectomy 4 weeks later. Sequenced here: blood, sampled from a patient whose treatment included radiotherapy and nephrectomy. Receptors originate from a man aged 50-59 years with renal cell carcinoma.

This chain links TRBV11-2 with TRBJ2-7; tentatively, D is TRBD1 (5 bases). The V end was cut by 4 bases, the J end by 3 bases, with 16 bases between. Germline CDR1 is SGHAT and CDR2 is FQNNGV. This CDR3 comprises 15 residues. In DNA form, the CDR3 reads TGTGCCAGCAGCTCTTTCCCACGCAGGGTCTACGAGCAGTACTTC. Translation: CASSSFPRRVYEQYF.

The chain recombines TRBV5-1 with TRBJ2-3; maybe TRBD1 (5 bases). Trimming took 2 bases from V and 0 from J, leaving 16 bases between them. The CDR3 consists of 17 residues. CDR1 is SGHRS, CDR2 YFSETQ, per germline. CDR3 in amino acids: CASSFSSPGLSTDTQYF. As DNA, the CDR3 is TGCGCCAGCAGCTTCTCTTCCCCAGGGCTTAGCACAGATACGCAGTATTTT.

The genes are TRBV27 and TRBJ2-2, with 9 bases matching TRBD2. The CDR3 is 16 residues long. CDR1 MNHEY and CDR2 SMNVEV come from the germline V gene (reference sequence). Losses at the gene ends were 6 bases for V and 0 bases for J; bases not matched to a gene: 5. The chain's CDR3 is CASRRGGASNTGELFF. The CDR3 DNA follows: TGTGCCAGCAGGCGGGGGGGCGCTTCGAACACCGGGGAGCTGTTTTTT.

CDR3 residues: CASSTSTGGYNQPQHF. CDR3 DNA: TGTGCCAGTAGTACTTCGACAGGGGGCTACAATCAGCCCCAGCATTTT. The rearrangement uses TRBV19 and TRBJ1-5, with 10 bases that match TRBD1. The CDR3 covers 16 residues. V trimming: 4 bases; J trimming: 3 bases; junction bases outside the gene matches: 6. CDR1 and CDR2 (germline): LNHDA, SQIVND (reference sequence).

This chain links TRBV5-1 with TRBJ1-4; TRBD1 matches at 9 bases. This CDR3 contains 13 residues. The germline V gene has CDR1 SGHRS and CDR2 YFSETQ. The ends lost 2 bases at V and 12 bases at J; junction bases unmatched: 5. CDR3 protein: CASSLLGQGELFF. The CDR3 nucleotides read TGCGCCAGCAGCTTACTGGGACAGGGTGAACTGTTTTTT.

V gene TRBV28 combines with J gene TRBJ1-2; TRBD1 agrees at 7 bases. V trimming: 5 bases; J trimming: 3 bases; junction bases outside the gene matches: 12. The V gene's germline CDR1 is MDHEN and CDR2 SYDVKM. The CDR3 is 16 residues long. The chain's CDR3 is CASSPNLGTADYGYTF. The CDR3 region has the DNA TGTGCCAGCAGTCCCAATCTCGGGACAGCAGACTATGGCTACACCTTC.

The chain couples TRBV6-5 to TRBJ2-1; D is possibly TRBD2 (5 bases). The CDR3 is 13 amino acids. From germline, CDR1 is MNHEY and CDR2 SVGAGI. V lost 5 bases, J lost 5 bases, and 10 bases lay in between. The DNA of the CDR3 is TGTGCCAGCAGTGCTTCCGGGAACAATGAGCAGTTCTTC. Amino acid sequence: CASSASGNNEQFF.

The chain employs TRBV5-6 and TRBJ2-5, with 10 positions matching TRBD2. Germline CDR1 reads SGHDT; CDR2 reads YYEEEE. Trimming took 1 base from V and 4 from J; bases not matched to a gene: 7. The CDR3 covers 16 residues. Here the CDR3 DNA reads TGTGCCAGCAGCTTGTCCGGACTAGCGGATGGAGAGACCCAGTACTTC. The encoded protein is CASSLSGLADGETQYF.

Within the sample, this clone is medium-sized. The rearrangement links TRBV6-5 to TRBJ1-3; no clear D. Germline loops: CDR1 MNHEY, CDR2 SVGAGI. V was clipped by 5 bases and J by 7 bases, with 15 bases between them. There are 14 residues in the CDR3. CDR3 in DNA: TGTGCCAGCAGTCTTATTGGTTTAGGGAACACCATATATTTT. Its protein product is CASSLIGLGNTIYF.

The chain combines TRBV7-2 with TRBJ2-5, with TRBD2 matching over 7 bases. The V gene's germline CDR1 is SGHTA and CDR2 FQGNSA. The ends lost 5 bases at V and 2 bases at J; junction bases unmatched: 5. There are 14 residues in the CDR3. The CDR3 DNA follows: TGTGCCAGCAGCCGGGGGGATGGACAAGAGACCCAGTACTTC. It yields the protein CASSRGDGQETQYF. Full variable domain (missing parts from reference TRBV7-2 and TRBJ2-5): GAGVSQSPSNKVTEKGKDVELRCDPISGHTALYWYRQSLGQGLEFLIYFQGNSAPDKSGLPSDRFSAERTGGSVSTLTIQRTQQEDSAVYLCASSRGDGQETQYFGPGTRLLVL.

The chain's CDR3 is CASSNRQGNYYEQYF. In nucleotides, the CDR3 is TGTGCCAGCAGCAATAGACAGGGGAATTACTACGAGCAGTACTTC. The rearrangement uses TRBV5-4 and TRBJ2-7, with TRBD1 matching over 8 bases. The CDR3 extends over 15 amino acids. The V segment lost 4 bases and the J segment 3 bases; nucleotides outside the gene matches: 9. Per the germline V gene, CDR1 is SGHNT and CDR2 is YYREEE (reference sequence).

J is TRBJ1-5 and V is TRBV19; 8 bases align to TRBD1. Germline-derived CDR1 and CDR2 are LNHDA and SQIVND (reference sequence). The CDR3 covers 17 residues. Trimming took 4 bases from V and 4 from J; bases not matched to a gene: 12. CDR3 DNA: TGTGCCAGTAGTAGGTTCAGCTCGACAGGGGATAATCAGCCCCAGCATTTT. Translating it yields CASSRFSSTGDNQPQHF.

The V gene is TRBV9, the J gene TRBJ1-3, with D hard to call. The length of the CDR3 is 15 residues. Per germline, CDR1 SGDLS and CDR2 YYNGEE. V was clipped by 0 bases and J by 6 bases, with 13 bases between them. Here the CDR3 reads CASSVEQTGENTIYF. DNA for the CDR3: TGTGCCAGCAGCGTAGAACAGACTGGGGAAAACACCATATATTTT.

This clone was counted between two and nine times. The chain combines TRBV7-8 with TRBJ2-7; TRBD1 or TRBD2 may be the D gene (5 bases each). Germline values: CDR1 SGHVS, CDR2 FQNEAQ. Trimming removed 5 bases at V and 7 bases at J, with 15 bases between. CDR3 size: 13 residues. The CDR3 loop is CASSSRDQGEQYF. The CDR3 DNA reads TGTGCCAGCAGCAGCCGGGACCAAGGAGAGCAGTACTTC.

This rearrangement joins TRBV29-1 to TRBJ2-7; D perhaps matches TRBD1 (5 bases). Trimming removed 6 bases at V and 6 bases at J, with 18 bases between. CDR1 is SQVTM, CDR2 ANQGSEA, per germline. The CDR3 is made up of 13 amino acids. The CDR3 loop reads CSVAPDSPTEQYF. Written as DNA, the CDR3 is TGCAGCGTCGCCCCCGACAGCCCTACCGAGCAGTACTTC.

About this clone itself: Other DNA sequences from this sample encode an identical CDR3 as well. CDR3 amino acids: CASSVVSNTGELFF. CDR3 nucleotide sequence: TGTGCCAGCAGCGTAGTGTCAAACACCGGGGAGCTGTTTTTT. This chain links TRBV9 with TRBJ2-2; D gene unclear. This CDR3 comprises 14 residues. The germline V and J ends were trimmed by 0 bases and 2 bases, with 5 bases remaining between them. The germline gives CDR1 SGDLS, CDR2 YYNGEE.

The chain is built from TRBV5-1 and TRBJ2-7; the D is unclear. The CDR3 contains 13 residues. Deletions cut 3 bases from V and 5 bases from J, with 12 bases between. CDR1 and CDR2 from the germline V gene are SGHRS and YFSETQ. DNA of the CDR3: TGCGCCAGCAGCTATGGAACCCCTAACGAGCAGTACTTC. Translation: CASSYGTPNEQYF.

The CDR3 sequence is CASSLDQRGYEQYF. The CDR3 DNA is TGTGCCAGCAGCTTGGACCAGCGGGGCTACGAGCAGTACTTC. The J gene is TRBJ2-7, the V gene TRBV5-6; TRBD2 agrees at 7 bases. Trimming took 0 bases from V and 3 from J; bases not matched to a gene: 3. Germline CDR1 and CDR2: SGHDT and YYEEEE. CDR3 length: 14 residues.

V and J are TRBV9 and TRBJ2-5; TRBD2 agrees at 8 bases. V lost 0 bases and J lost 4; bases outside the gene matches: 2. Germline V gives CDR1 SGDLS, CDR2 YYNGEE. The CDR3 loop spans 14 amino acids. CDR3 in DNA: TGTGCCAGCAGCGTAGACGGGAGGGGAGAGACCCAGTACTTC. The encoded protein is CASSVDGRGETQYF.

The rearrangement joins TRBV30 to TRBJ2-3, with no clear D. Germline assignment: CDR1 GTSNPN and CDR2 SVGIG (reference sequence). The CDR3 consists of 14 residues. Deletions cut 0 bases from V and 5 bases from J, with 12 bases between. This chain's CDR3 is CAWSVRLERDTQYF. CDR3 coding DNA: TGTGCCTGGAGTGTACGGCTAGAGAGAGATACGCAGTATTTT.

The chain uses TRBV5-4 and TRBJ2-7; D might be TRBD1 or TRBD2, each matching 5 bases. Germline V CDR1 and CDR2: SGHNT, YYREEE (reference sequence). This CDR3 region has 14 residues. The CDR3 DNA reads as TGTGGCTACAGCCCCCGGGGCGACTCCTACGAGCAGTACTTC. Translated: CGYSPRGDSYEQYF. Full variable domain (remainder filled in from reference TRBV5-4 and TRBJ2-7): ETGVTQSPTHLIKTRGQQVTLRCSSQSGHNTVSWYQQALGQGPQFIFQYYREEENGRGNFPPRFSGLQFPNYSSELNVNALELDDSALYLCGYSPRGDSYEQYFGPGTRLTVT.

V usage is TRBV28 and J usage is TRBJ2-4; 10 bases line up with TRBD2. Germline trimming cut 6 bases from V and 8 bases from J; bases unmatched to any gene: 4. The CDR3 loop spans 13 amino acids. Germline V lookup: CDR1 MDHEN, CDR2 SYDVKM. CDR3 region: CASRPGLAHIQYF. The CDR3 DNA reads as TGTGCCAGCAGACCGGGACTAGCGCACATTCAGTACTTC.

The table lists this clone with a count of one. The gene calls are TRBV11-2 and TRBJ1-2; D is uncertain. Between the trimmed V and J ends, which lost 0 bases and 3 bases, there was a span of 8 bases. Germline CDR1 SGHAT, CDR2 FQNNGV. The CDR3 contains 14 residues. The CDR3 loop is CASSLELADYGYTF. The CDR3 coding sequence is TGTGCCAGCAGCTTAGAATTGGCAGACTATGGCTACACCTTC. Drawing the rest from reference TRBV11-2 and TRBJ1-2, the complete variable domain is EAGVAQSPRYKIIEKRQSVAFWCNPISGHATLYWYQQILGQGPKLLIQFQNNGVVDDSQLPKDRFSAERLKGVDSTLKIQPAKLEDSAVYLCASSLELADYGYTFGSGTRLTVV.

This rearrangement joins TRBV19 to TRBJ1-4; no clear D. The CDR3 extends over 14 amino acids. V was cut by 7 bases and J by 0 bases, with 9 bases left in between. Germline V CDR1 and CDR2: LNHDA, SQIVND (reference sequence). Here the CDR3 reads CASTYRTTNEKLFF. CDR3 nucleotides: TGTGCCAGTACCTACAGAACAACTAATGAAAAACTGTTTTTT.

On this clone: Other DNA sequences of this sample code for an identical CDR3. This chain uses TRBV6-5 with TRBJ1-4; D is unresolved. Germline CDR1 reads MNHEY; CDR2 reads SVGAGI. The CDR3 contains 14 residues. Trimming stripped 0 bases from V and 5 bases from J, with 7 bases between. Written as DNA, the CDR3 is TGTGCCAGCAGTTACTCACGAAACAATGAAAAACTGTTTTTT. It translates to CASSYSRNNEKLFF.

J is TRBJ2-5 and V is TRBV5-1, with a tentative D call TRBD2 (5 bases). V was pared by 3 bases and J by 5 bases, with 8 bases between. The CDR3 is 12 residues long. Per the germline V gene, CDR1 is SGHRS and CDR2 is YFSETQ. CDR3 coding DNA: TGCGCCAGCAGCTCGACGGGGGAGACCCAGTACTTC. Its translation: CASSSTGETQYF.

This clone showed up just a few times. V is TRBV12-2 and J is TRBJ2-1; the table's D gene call, TRBD2, was not cross checked with the DNA. TRBV12-2 is a documented pseudogene. The CDR3 has 17 residues. The CDR3 sequence: CASRLSNAGGRYNEQFF. The DNA for the CDR3 is TGTGCAAGTCGCTTATCCAATGCGGGGGGTCGATACAATGAGCAGTTCTTC.

The J gene is TRBJ1-2, the V gene TRBV19; 11 nucleotides match TRBD1. V lost 5 bases and J lost 2; bases outside the gene matches: 10. Germline V gene lookup returns CDR1 LNHDA and CDR2 SQIVND (reference sequence). The CDR3 has 17 amino acids. The CDR3 is CASSAPGQGGTNYGYTF. The CDR3 nucleotides are TGTGCCAGTAGTGCACCGGGACAGGGGGGAACCAACTATGGCTACACCTTC.